This T cell receptor (beta chain) emerged from a study of blood T cell repertoires in COVID-19. Study-wide context: PBMCs, B-cell-depleted T cells, or T cells were the source of the cDNA or gDNA that made up the material.

CDR3 length equals 15 residues. The V end lost 2 bases, the J end lost 2 bases, and 12 bases lay between the germline ends. Germline CDR1 MNHNS, CDR2 SASEGT. Per the original methods: Estimated nucleated cell counts came from reference gene primer amplification. The method was immunoSEQ multiplex PCR; TCRdb's version includes in-frame clones alone and lacks a portion of them. V and J calls and clone size are copied from that table; D and trimming were computed from the DNA. The sample consists of over 250,000 clones, about nine tenths of them appearing once. Individuals aged about 18 to 89 years were recruited from roughly 22 US areas.

This sequence originates from a woman between 18 and 30 years old who had recovered from COVID-19. The sequencing input was PBMCs or T cells enriched from blood (not recorded which). This rearrangement joins TRBV6-1 to TRBJ1-2; TRBD1 is a possible D gene (5 bases). The CDR3 loop is CASSELGGPNYGYTF. The CDR3 nucleotides read TGTGCCAGCAGTGAATTGGGGGGACCCAACTATGGCTACACCTTC.